The 14 T cell receptor beta chains below come from one sample, sequenced in a study of human T cells and chemical hapten exposure. TCRdb fed the RACE reads into MiXCR, producing one record per CDR3 protein. Here the sample spans some 98,000 distinct CDR3 sequences, 10% to 12% being singletons. As for time point: pre-sensitization, week 0. Treatment defined: therapeutic diphenylcyclopropenone sensitization with weekly scalp DPC. The starting material was whole blood, obtained in connection with sensitization to the hapten diphenylcyclopropenone (DPC). These receptors originate from a woman aged 60-75 years with alopecia areata. Some clones in this sample may be carry-over from other donors' samples.

This clonotype was picked up many times. The chain employs TRBV19 and TRBJ2-1; 7 bases map to TRBD1. This CDR3 comprises 15 residues. J gave up 2 bases and V 10 bases, and 11 bases lay outside the gene matches. CDR1 LNHDA and CDR2 SQIVND come from the germline V gene (reference sequence). The CDR3 loop reads CATRGTAYTYNEQFF. Here the CDR3 DNA reads TGTGCCACCCGAGGGACAGCCTACACCTACAATGAGCAGTTCTTC.

The table lists this clonotype with many counts. V usage is TRBV24-1 and J usage is TRBJ2-1, with TRBD2 matching over 11 bases. Germline V gives CDR1 KGHDR, CDR2 SFDVKD. The CDR3 length is 16 residues. V dropped 4 bases and J dropped 5; count of bases not matched to a gene: 6. Written as DNA, the CDR3 is TGTGCCACCAGTGACGAAGGACTAGCGGGTGACAATGAGCAGTTCTTC. Translated: CATSDEGLAGDNEQFF.

This clonotype was counted between two and nine times. The V gene is TRBV20-1, the J gene TRBJ2-1; D may correspond to TRBD1 or TRBD2 (5 bases each). The germline gives CDR1 DFQATT, CDR2 SNEGSKA (reference sequence). Between the trimmed V and J ends, which lost 6 bases and 8 bases, there was a span of 20 bases. This CDR3 has 14 residues. The CDR3 loop reads CSARIRGLGDEQFF. CDR3 nucleotides: TGCAGTGCCCGTATTCGAGGCCTGGGGGATGAGCAGTTCTTC.

This clonotype has only a few counts. This sequence joins TRBV27 and TRBJ1-2; TRBD1 might be the D (6 bases). V lost 5 bases and J 4 bases, leaving 17 bases between the germline ends. Per germline, CDR1 MNHEY and CDR2 SMNVEV (reference sequence). The CDR3 runs to 15 residues. This CDR3 reads CASSNTGTHAYGYTF. Written as DNA, the CDR3 is TGTGCCAGCAGTAACACCGGGACACACGCCTATGGCTACACCTTC.

This chain connects TRBV23-1 to TRBJ2-6; D may be TRBD1 or TRBD2 (6 bases each). TRBV23-1 is recorded as an ORF, its role being uncertain. This CDR3 contains 16 residues. The V gene lost 8 bases and the J gene lost 5 bases, with 19 bases spanning the gap. In DNA form, the CDR3 reads TGCGCCAGCCTCGATTCTAACAGGGACTGGGCCAACGTCCTGACTTTC. Translated: CASLDSNRDWANVLTF.

CDR3 coding DNA: TGTGCCAGCAGTTTTGTTAGCGGGGGCCCTGAGACCCAGTACTTC. It yields the protein CASSFVSGGPETQYF. The chain joins TRBV27 to TRBJ2-5, with 9 bases identical to TRBD2. The V gene's germline CDR1 is MNHEY and CDR2 SMNVEV (reference sequence). The length of the CDR3 is 15 residues. Trimming removed 3 bases from V and 5 bases from J; junction bases left unmatched: 7.

J is TRBJ2-3 and V is TRBV10-3; 9 bases align to TRBD1. Trimming took 6 bases from V and 4 from J; bases not matched to a gene: 8. Germline V gene sequence: CDR1 ENHRY, CDR2 SYGVKD. The CDR3 is made up of 15 amino acids. CDR3 coding DNA: TGTGCCATCAGGGATGACAGGGGGTTGGCAGATACGCAGTATTTT. Protein product: CAIRDDRGLADTQYF.

This clonotype was observed at least ten times. The chain has TRBV6-2 or TRBV6-3 and TRBJ2-7; D call uncertain. Germline-derived CDR1 and CDR2 are MNHEY and SVGEGT. Trimming cost V 0 bases and J 6 bases, with 9 bases left between them. There are 13 residues in the CDR3. CDR3 amino acids: CASSYSRSGEQYF. The CDR3 coding sequence is TGTGCCAGCAGTTACTCCAGGTCTGGCGAGCAGTACTTC.

This clonotype occurred a few times. The chain is built from TRBV6-5 and TRBJ2-7, with D possibly being TRBD1 (6 bases). The CDR3 covers 14 residues. V was clipped by 8 bases and J by 7 bases, with 21 bases between them. CDR1 is MNHEY, CDR2 SVGAGI, per germline. CDR3 amino acids: CASQRDTIAREQYF. For the CDR3, the DNA is TGTGCCAGCCAAAGGGACACAATCGCTCGAGAGCAGTACTTC.

This clonotype was counted ten times or more. This chain connects TRBV19 to TRBJ1-4; D gene uncertain. The CDR3 spans 13 residues. The ends were cut back, 6 bases at V and 10 bases at J, with 15 bases in the middle. Germline loops: CDR1 LNHDA, CDR2 SQIVND (reference sequence). CDR3 loop: CASSLSDTGKLFF. CDR3 sequence (DNA): TGTGCCAGTAGCCTTAGCGACACGGGAAAACTGTTTTTT.

This clonotype was seen at least ten times. The chain carries TRBV12-3 or TRBV12-4 and TRBJ2-2; the D gene could be TRBD1 or TRBD2 (5 bases each). The V end lost 7 bases, the J end lost 6 bases, and 21 bases lay between the germline ends. The length of the CDR3 is 16 residues. CDR3 DNA sequence: TGTGCCAGCACCCTCCAAGGGGCCGTTAGCGCCGGGGAGCTGTTTTTT. Translated: CASTLQGAVSAGELFF.

The table lists this clonotype with many counts. The genes are TRBV20-1 and TRBJ1-6; D is perhaps TRBD1 (6 bases). The length of the CDR3 is 16 residues. Germline CDR1 reads DFQATT; CDR2 reads SNEGSKA (reference sequence). V was shortened by 3 bases and J by 7 bases, with 19 bases between the two germline ends. The CDR3 loop reads CSARKAGGRMNSPLHF. The DNA of the CDR3 is TGCAGTGCTAGGAAGGCGGGGGGCAGAATGAATTCACCCCTCCACTTT.

In this sample, this clonotype turned up many times. The chain has TRBV7-9 and TRBJ1-1; 9 nucleotides match TRBD1. J lost 5 bases, V lost 4 bases, and 5 bases had no gene match. Germline assignment: CDR1 SEHNR and CDR2 FQNEAQ (reference sequence). This CDR3 spans 14 amino acids. The CDR3 coding sequence is TGTGCCAGCAGCTGGGGACAGGGTGGAACTGAAGCTTTCTTT. This sequence encodes CASSWGQGGTEAFF.

V usage is TRBV5-1 and J usage is TRBJ2-7; 15 nucleotides align to TRBD2. Trimming at V came to 3 bases and at J to 5 bases, leaving 9 bases not matched to a gene. This CDR3 region has 17 residues. Looked up from germline, CDR1 is SGHRS and CDR2 is YFSETQ. The CDR3 coding sequence is TGCGCCAGCAGCTCCCTTCCGGGACTAGCGGGGGGCCACGAGCAGTACTTC. Amino acid sequence: CASSSLPGLAGGHEQYF.